The 9 T cell receptor beta chains below come from one sample, sequenced in a study of blood T cell repertoires in COVID-19 (dated by TCRdb to the early 2020s). The method was the immunoSEQ multiplex PCR assay. This is the immuneACCESS table as TCRdb keeps it, with only in-frame sequences that have V and J called. A part of the clones is gone; compared with another copy, unresolved V genes explain less than half, and the rest is unexplained. Here the sample has 250,000 to 350,000 clones; 65% to 85% occur a single time. Of the sample, 15% to 18% is held by the ten largest clones. Specimen: peripheral blood. The receptors were sampled from a person aged 65 to 79 with COVID-19, enrolled during active disease.

The chain couples TRBV28 to TRBJ1-4; possibly TRBD1 for D (6 bases). The V and J ends lost 4 bases and 1 base respectively, with 7 bases between them. The CDR3 contains 14 residues. Germline V gene sequence: CDR1 MDHEN, CDR2 SYDVKM. Here the CDR3 reads CASSSGVTNEKLFF. The CDR3, as DNA: TGTGCCAGCAGTTCAGGGGTAACTAATGAAAAACTGTTTTTT.

The chain combines TRBV7-3 with TRBJ2-3; D is unclear. This CDR3 spans 15 amino acids. The V end was cut by 2 bases, the J end by 1 base, with 10 bases between. CDR1 is SGHTA and CDR2 is FQGTGA in the germline V gene. As DNA, the CDR3 is TGTGCCAGCAGCTTACGCGGTTCTCGCACAGATACGCAGTATTTT. It translates to CASSLRGSRTDTQYF. Full variable domain (missing parts from reference TRBV7-3 and TRBJ2-3): GAGVSQTPSNKVTEKGKYVELRCDPISGHTALYWYRQSLGQGPEFLIYFQGTGAADDSGLPNDRFFAVRPEGSVSTLKIQRTERGDSAVYLCASSLRGSRTDTQYFGPGTRLTVL.

The chain couples TRBV5-1 to TRBJ1-3; tentative D call: TRBD1 (6 bases). Germline V CDR1 and CDR2: SGHRS, YFSETQ. Trimming stripped 0 bases from V and 2 bases from J, with 12 bases between. The CDR3 consists of 16 residues. CDR3 sequence reads: CASSLVPGGAGNTIYF. DNA for the CDR3: TGCGCCAGCAGCTTGGTTCCGGGGGGCGCTGGAAACACCATATATTTT.

The sample holds a few counts of this clone. The V gene is TRBV6-5, the J gene TRBJ2-7; 13 positions match TRBD2. CDR1 and CDR2 (germline): MNHEY, SVGAGI. This CDR3 region has 15 residues. V lost 5 bases, J lost 4 bases, and 5 bases stayed unmatched. The CDR3 sequence is CASSPRTSGGYEQYF. As DNA, the CDR3 is TGTGCCAGCAGTCCACGGACTAGCGGGGGTTACGAGCAGTACTTC.

This chain uses TRBV5-1 with TRBJ2-7; 10 bases are a match to TRBD2. Germline CDR1 reads SGHRS; CDR2 reads YFSETQ. The CDR3 loop spans 16 amino acids. J lost 0 bases, V lost 2 bases, and 5 bases had no gene match. CDR3 protein: CASSFSSGGFSYEQYF. The CDR3 bases are TGCGCCAGCAGCTTTAGTAGCGGGGGGTTCTCCTACGAGCAGTACTTC. The entire variable domain, with the rest obtained from reference TRBV5-1 and TRBJ2-7, is as follows: KAGVTQTPRYLIKTRGQQVTLSCSPISGHRSVSWYQQTPGQGLQFLFEYFSETQRNKGNFPGRFSGRQFSNSRSEMNVSTLELGDSALYLCASSFSSGGFSYEQYFGPGTRLTVT.

This clone was detected once. The chain combines TRBV19 with TRBJ1-2, with 9 positions matching TRBD1. Trimming removed 5 bases from V and 7 bases from J; junction bases left unmatched: 11. Germline CDR1 is LNHDA and CDR2 is SQIVND (reference sequence). This CDR3 is 15 amino acids long. CDR3 sequence reads: CASSAAGTGFGGYTF. The CDR3 DNA follows: TGTGCCAGTAGTGCGGCCGGGACAGGGTTCGGTGGCTACACCTTC.

The chain carries TRBV10-1 and TRBJ2-5; tentative D call: TRBD1 (5 bases). Germline values: CDR1 WNHNN, CDR2 SYGVQD (reference sequence). Trimming removed 10 bases from V and 2 bases from J, with 26 bases in between. This CDR3 comprises 17 residues. This chain's CDR3 is CAMPYFKPRQLQETQYF. CDR3 bases: TGCGCCATGCCATATTTCAAACCGAGACAGCTACAAGAGACCCAGTACTTC.

The gene calls are TRBV24-1 and TRBJ1-2; tentative D call: TRBD1 (5 bases). The V end lost 3 bases, the J end lost 7 bases, and 11 bases lay between the germline ends. The germline V gene encodes CDR1 KGHDR and CDR2 SFDVKD. The CDR3 consists of 13 residues. DNA of the CDR3: TGTGCCACCAGTGATCTGTGGGGCAGTGGCTACACCTTC. It specifies CATSDLWGSGYTF.

The V and J genes are TRBV7-9 and TRBJ2-5, with 9 nucleotides matching TRBD2. Trimming at V came to 6 bases and at J to 5 bases, leaving 13 bases not matched to a gene. CDR3 size: 16 residues. From germline, CDR1 is SEHNR and CDR2 FQNEAQ (reference sequence). Written as DNA, the CDR3 is TGTGCCAGCAGTTCGAGACGAGCGGGAGGATGGGAGACCCAGTACTTC. Protein sequence: CASSSRRAGGWETQYF.